These T cell receptor beta chains were read from a single sample in a study of shared clonotypes between healthy human individuals. Measured with immunoSEQ multiplex PCR; TCRdb has only the in-frame clones, and not every one. The sample contains 2 million to 2.5 million clones, around 90% of which appear only once. Sequencing used naive CD4+ T cells from PBMCs. The receptors were gathered from a man between 18 and 35 years old in good health. Some clones in this sample may be carry-over from other donors' samples. Each CDR3 is given with its conserved first and last residue. Each record gives: CDR3 protein, CDR3 DNA, V gene, D gene, clone size, J gene. A D gene is named only where the DNA matches it firmly. Size tells how often a clone was seen (once, few, many) or the class of an expanded clone, and some rows leave it out.

CDR3: CASSGGQGYDTQYF; DNA: TGCGCCAGCAGCGGAGGACAGGGATACGATACGCAGTATTTT; V: TRBV5-1; D: TRBD1; size: .; J: TRBJ2-3
CDR3: CASSWGQGGAYEQYF; DNA: TGCGCCAGCAGCTGGGGACAGGGGGGAGCCTACGAGCAGTACTTC; V: TRBV5-1; D: TRBD1; size: .; J: TRBJ2-7
CDR3: CASSPQGGDTEAFF; DNA: TGCGCCAGCAGCCCGCAGGGCGGTGACACTGAAGCTTTCTTT; V: TRBV5-1; D: .; size: .; J: TRBJ1-1
CDR3: CLGGNYYGYTF; DNA: TGCTTGGGGGGCAATTACTATGGCTACACCTTC; V: TRBV4-1; D: .; size: .; J: TRBJ1-2
CDR3: CASSQTRTQEKLFF; DNA: TGTGCCAGCAGCCAAACTAGGACTCAGGAAAAACTGTTTTTT; V: TRBV7-9; D: .; size: .; J: TRBJ1-4
CDR3: CASSLAYKRAEEAFF; DNA: TGTGCCAGCAGCCTCGCCTATAAAAGGGCAGAGGAAGCTTTCTTT; V: TRBV14; D: .; size: once; J: TRBJ1-1
CDR3: CASRPRASGMNTEAFF; DNA: TGTGCCAGCAGACCCCGTGCCAGCGGCATGAACACTGAAGCTTTCTTT; V: TRBV27; D: .; size: few; J: TRBJ1-1
CDR3: CASSFDGISREPQHF; DNA: TGTGCCAGCAGTTTTGACGGGATCTCAAGGGAGCCCCAGCATTTT; V: TRBV27; D: .; size: .; J: TRBJ1-5
CDR3: CASREGGTGGPQPQHF; DNA: TGTGCCAGCCGCGAAGGGGGGACAGGGGGCCCTCAGCCCCAGCATTTT; V: TRBV28; D: TRBD1; size: few; J: TRBJ1-5
CDR3: CASSRLPPDKIHGYTF; DNA: TGCGCCAGCAGCCGCCTTCCCCCGGACAAAATCCATGGCTACACCTTC; V: TRBV4-1; D: .; size: .; J: TRBJ1-2
CDR3: CASSLETGVYGYTF; DNA: TGCGCCAGCAGCCTAGAGACAGGGGTCTATGGCTACACCTTC; V: TRBV4-3; D: TRBD1; size: .; J: TRBJ1-2
CDR3: CASSAGNQPQHF; DNA: TGTGCCAGCAGTGCGGGCAATCAGCCCCAGCATTTT; V: TRBV6-6; D: .; size: few; J: TRBJ1-5
CDR3: CASSDGTSGSGSETQYF; DNA: TGTGCCAGCAGTGACGGGACTAGCGGGAGTGGGAGCGAGACCCAGTACTTC; V: TRBV6-4; D: TRBD2; size: .; J: TRBJ2-5
CDR3: CASKTSGVTGELFF; DNA: TGTGCCAGCAAAACTAGCGGGGTCACCGGGGAGCTGTTTTTT; V: TRBV18; D: TRBD2; size: .; J: TRBJ2-2
CDR3: CASSQVLTRGGEKLFF; DNA: TGCGCCAGCAGCCAAGTTTTAACCAGGGGGGGTGAAAAACTGTTTTTT; V: TRBV4-1; D: TRBD1; size: .; J: TRBJ1-4
CDR3: CASLRDRFEKLFF; DNA: TGTGCCAGCCTCCGGGACCGATTTGAAAAACTGTTTTTT; V: TRBV6-1; D: .; size: .; J: TRBJ1-4
CDR3: CASSSGGLASYEQYF; DNA: TGTGCCAGCAGTTCTGGCGGACTAGCATCCTACGAGCAGTACTTC; V: TRBV7-2; D: TRBD2; size: once; J: TRBJ2-7
CDR3: CAWSGGNTIYF; DNA: TGTGCCTGGAGTGGCGGAAACACCATATATTTT; V: TRBV30; D: .; size: few; J: TRBJ1-3
CDR3: CASSYADRAGEAFF; DNA: TGTGCCAGCAGTTACGCCGACAGGGCCGGGGAAGCTTTCTTT; V: TRBV6-5; D: TRBD1; size: .; J: TRBJ1-1